These 3 T cell receptor beta chains were sequenced from one sample in a study of response to subunit inactivated influenza vaccine. A single record per CDR3 protein comes from TCRdb applying MiXCR to the RT-PCR reads. The table records over 800,000 distinct CDR3 sequences, 21% of them present only once. The sample in question was PBMCs from blood, obtained roughly 5 days after vaccination. The origin of the receptors is a man aged 50 to 59 who received an inactivated influenza vaccine.

This clonotype came up a few times. This chain uses TRBV25-1 with TRBJ1-1; D not certain. Germline CDR1 MGHDK, CDR2 SYGVNS. The CDR3 has 13 amino acids. V lost 4 bases and J 4 bases, leaving 10 bases between the germline ends. The CDR3 region has the DNA TGTGCCAGCAGTGTCGCCGAGGGCACTGAAGCTTTCTTT. Translation: CASSVAEGTEAFF.

This clonotype appeared many times. This chain joins TRBV11-1 and TRBJ2-6; TRBD1 aligns across 11 bases. V was clipped by 5 bases and J by 0 bases; unmatched bases: 6. The CDR3 is made up of 18 amino acids. CDR1 SGHAT and CDR2 FQDESV come from the germline V gene (reference sequence). The CDR3 region is CASSPGQGASSGANVLTF. The CDR3 coding sequence is TGTGCCAGCAGCCCTGGACAGGGGGCAAGCTCTGGGGCCAACGTCCTGACTTTC. Combining the CDR3 with reference TRBV11-1 and TRBJ2-6 gives the whole variable domain EAEVAQSPRYKITEKSQAVAFWCDPISGHATLYWYRQILGQGPELLVQFQDESVVDDSQLPKDRFSAERLKGVDSTLKIQPAELGDSAMYLCASSPGQGASSGANVLTFGAGSRLTVL.

The chain couples TRBV20-1 to TRBJ2-5; the match to TRBD2 covers 14 bases. Germline V gene lookup returns CDR1 DFQATT and CDR2 SNEGSKA (reference sequence). Trimming removed 6 bases from V and 5 bases from J; junction bases left unmatched: 8. This CDR3 is 15 amino acids long. The CDR3 region is CSAGTGTSGSETQYF. The CDR3 DNA sequence: TGCAGTGCCGGGACCGGGACTAGCGGGAGTGAGACCCAGTACTTC.